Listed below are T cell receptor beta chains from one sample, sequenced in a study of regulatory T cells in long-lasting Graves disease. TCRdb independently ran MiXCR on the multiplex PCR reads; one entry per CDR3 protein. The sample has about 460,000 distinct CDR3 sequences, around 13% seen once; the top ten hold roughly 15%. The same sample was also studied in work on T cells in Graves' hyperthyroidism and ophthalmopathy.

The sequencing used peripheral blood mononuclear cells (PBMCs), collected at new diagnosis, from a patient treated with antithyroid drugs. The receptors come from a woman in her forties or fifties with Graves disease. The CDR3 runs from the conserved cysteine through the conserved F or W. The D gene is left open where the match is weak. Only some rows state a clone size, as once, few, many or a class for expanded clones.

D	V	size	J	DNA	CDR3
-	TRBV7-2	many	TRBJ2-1	TGTGCCAGCAGCTTCATAGGGGGAGGCTATGAGCAGTTCTTC	CASSFIGGGYEQFF
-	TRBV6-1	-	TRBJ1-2	TGTGCCAGCAGTGAAGGAGTCGGAGTTAACTATGGCTACACCTTC	CASSEGVGVNYGYTF
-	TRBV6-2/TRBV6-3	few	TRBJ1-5	TGTGCCAGCAGTACAGGGAGGAATCAGCCCCAGCATTTT	CASSTGRNQPQHF
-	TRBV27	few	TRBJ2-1	TGTGCCAGCAGAACATCCCCAAAAAATGAGCAGTTCTTC	CASRTSPKNEQFF
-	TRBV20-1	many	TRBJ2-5	TGCAGTGCTAGAGATCCATGGTACCAAGAGACCCAGTACTTC	CSARDPWYQETQYF
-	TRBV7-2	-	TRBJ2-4	TGTGCCAGCAGCCCCGGACCTCTAGCCAAAAACATTCAGTACTTC	CASSPGPLAKNIQYF
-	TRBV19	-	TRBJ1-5	TGTGCCAGTAGTATTCAACAGGTTAGCAATCAGCCCCAGCATTTT	CASSIQQVSNQPQHF
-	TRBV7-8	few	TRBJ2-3	TGTGCCAGCAGCTTATCCCAGCCCAGCACAGATACGCAGTATTTT	CASSLSQPSTDTQYF
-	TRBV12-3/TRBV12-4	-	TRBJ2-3	TGTGCCAGCAGTTTAGCTCTAGGACAGAGCACAGATACGCAGTATTTT	CASSLALGQSTDTQYF
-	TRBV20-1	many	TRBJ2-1	TGCAGTGCTGCCGGGAGCTCCTACAATGAGCAGTTCTTC	CSAAGSSYNEQFF
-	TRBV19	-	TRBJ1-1	TGTGCCAGTAGTTGGAGACAGGAAACGAACACTGAAGCTTTCTTT	CASSWRQETNTEAFF
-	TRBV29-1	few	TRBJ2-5	TGCAGCGTTGCTCAAGAGACCCAGTACTTC	CSVAQETQYF
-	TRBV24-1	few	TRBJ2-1	TGTGCCACCAGTGATCCCAACTTGAGCTCCTACAATGAGCAGTTCTTC	CATSDPNLSSYNEQFF
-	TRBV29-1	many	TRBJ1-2	TGCAGCGTTGGAGAGGATGCGAACTATGGCTACACCTTC	CSVGEDANYGYTF
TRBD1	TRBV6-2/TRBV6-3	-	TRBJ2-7	TGTGCCAGCAGTTACACAACCGGGACAGGCATCTCCTACGAGCAGTACTTC	CASSYTTGTGISYEQYF
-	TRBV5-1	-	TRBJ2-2	TGCGCCAGCAGCTTGGGGCTGTCGCCAAGGGCGGAGCTGTTTTTT	CASSLGLSPRAELFF
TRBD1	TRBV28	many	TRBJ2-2	TGTGCCAGCAGTTTCGGGACAGCGAACACCGGGGAGCTGTTTTTT	CASSFGTANTGELFF
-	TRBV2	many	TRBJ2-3	TGTGCCAGTAACCGCCAGACAAGCACAGATACGCAGTATTTT	CASNRQTSTDTQYF
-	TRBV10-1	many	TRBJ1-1	TGCGCCAGCAGTGAGTCGGGGAGCACTGAAGCTTTCTTT	CASSESGSTEAFF
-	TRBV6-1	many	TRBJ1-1	TGTGCCAGCGGCGTACTGGCAGGTTCCCTCAAGAACACTGAAGCTTTCTTT	CASGVLAGSLKNTEAFF
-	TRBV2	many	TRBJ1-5	TGTGCCAGCAGCGAAGTATCGGGGTTCGATCAGCCCCAGCATTTT	CASSEVSGFDQPQHF
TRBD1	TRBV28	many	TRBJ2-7	TGTGCCACGGGACAGGGGGTCCACGAGCAGTACTTC	CATGQGVHEQYF
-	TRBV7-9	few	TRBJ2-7	TGTGCCGGCAGCCCGGGGTGGGGGTTTCCCTACGAGCAGTACTTC	CAGSPGWGFPYEQYF
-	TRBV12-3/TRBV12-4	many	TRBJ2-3	TGTGCCAGCAGCCGCGGGACGGCAGATACGCAGTATTTT	CASSRGTADTQYF
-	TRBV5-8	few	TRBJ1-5	TGTGCCAGCAGCTTTAACGGCTATAGCAATCAGCCCCAGCATTTT	CASSFNGYSNQPQHF
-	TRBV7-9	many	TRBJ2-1	TGTGCCAGCAGCTTAGGACGGACAATGTACAATGAGCAGTTCTTC	CASSLGRTMYNEQFF
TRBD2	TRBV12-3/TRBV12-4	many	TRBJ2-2	TGTGCCAGCAGCACATGGACTAGCCCAATACCCGGGGAGCTGTTTTTT	CASSTWTSPIPGELFF
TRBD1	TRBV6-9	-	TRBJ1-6	TGTGCCAGCAGTTTCAAGACAGGGAGCTCACCCCTCCACTTT	CASSFKTGSSPLHF
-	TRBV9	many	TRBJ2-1	TGTGCCAGCAGCCAAGGCAGGGGCCGATACAATGAGCAGTTCTTC	CASSQGRGRYNEQFF
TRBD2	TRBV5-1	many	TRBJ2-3	TGCGCCAGCAGCTTCTCTAGCGGACCAGATACGCAGTATTTT	CASSFSSGPDTQYF
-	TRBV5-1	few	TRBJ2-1	TGCGCCAGCAGCTTGGAATTCTGGGGTTACAATGAGCAGTTCTTC	CASSLEFWGYNEQFF
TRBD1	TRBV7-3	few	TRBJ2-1	TGTGCCAGCAGCCCCAGGGGGGGACAGGGTGATGGTGAGCAGTTCTTC	CASSPRGGQGDGEQFF